Listed here is a single TCR beta chain. Its antigen is still unknown. Germline V lookup: CDR1 MNHNS, CDR2 SASEGT. V lost 2 bases to trimming and J lost 3 bases; unmatched junction nucleotides: 3. This CDR3 is built from 14 residues. These data originate in a study of post-analysis software for immune sequencing data. At the level of the study: The courses of disease that were included comprised relapsing-remitting, secondary progressive and progressive-relapsing multiple sclerosis. Study-wide results and caveats: Patients carried five TRBV segments more frequently than controls did, and TRBV5-6, TRBV5-1 and TRBV20-1 were among them. Strong co-clustering by F measure was evident for samples that had been prepared in the same batch. The normalized Chao1 diversity of multiple sclerosis patients was significantly lower than that of controls.

Unique molecular identifiers featured in each of the TCR beta cDNA libraries. Each batch of roughly 1 to 11 million T cells produced around 460,000 cDNA molecules. One entry per CDR3 protein results from TCRdb running MiXCR on the PCR reads. Counted here are a few hundred thousand distinct CDR3 sequences, roughly 35% occurring once; the ten biggest clones make up around an eighth. This sequence was found in a girl between 10 and 17 years old with multiple sclerosis. The V and J genes are TRBV6-1 and TRBJ1-1; 7 positions agree with TRBD1. The specimen sequenced was blood. DNA of the CDR3: TGTGCCAGCAGTGAAAGGGGGCTGGACACTGAAGCTTTCTTT. It yields the protein CASSERGLDTEAFF.